This T cell receptor (beta chain) is drawn from a study of T-cell reconstitution after alpha-beta-depleted transplantation in children. Germline V gene data show CDR1 as MNHNS and CDR2 as SASEGT. CDR3 size: 14 residues. Germline trimming cut 4 bases from V and 2 bases from J; bases unmatched to any gene: 2. Study-wide results and caveats: Reportedly, only several hundred clones from non-depleted graft cells drove alpha-beta T-cell counts at about two months. From newly produced T cells came most of the T-cell counts and diversity one year after transplant. The origin of high day-60 TCRbeta diversity in some patients lay in surviving recipient T cells and thymic progenitors.

It was with unique molecular identifiers that the TCRbeta library was prepared. TCRdb re-called the PCR reads with MiXCR, one entry per CDR3 protein. The sample holds 800,000 to 1,000,000 distinct CDR3 sequences, about 31% seen once. This clonotype was found a few times. Antigen unknown. Sequences were derived from PBMCs, mostly from graft donor cells, sampled 360 days after TCRalphabeta/CD19-depleted stem cell transplant. The genes are TRBV6-1 and TRBJ1-1, with 9 bases aligning to TRBD1. The sequence derives from a boy younger than two who had a stem cell transplant for SCID, so the T cells may come from the graft donor. The CDR3 nucleotides read TGTGCCAGCAGTGGGGACAGGGCTAACACTGAAGCTTTCTTT. It translates to CASSGDRANTEAFF.